This TCR beta chain was identified during a study of patients and donors after allogeneic stem cell transplantation. From the RT-PCR reads, TCRdb called clonotypes with MiXCR, one entry per CDR3 protein. The sample lists 150,000 to 200,000 distinct CDR3 sequences; over 25% were seen once. The V end lost 1 base, the J end lost 0 bases, and 14 bases lay between the germline ends. CDR1 is MNHEY and CDR2 is SMNVEV in the germline V gene (reference sequence). The CDR3 has 17 residues. The sequenced sample consisted of blood, either unsorted or a sorted T cell fraction (not recorded which). This chain connects TRBV27 to TRBJ2-3; D not resolved. This TCR was recovered from a human donor who was either an allogeneic HSCT recipient or a stem cell or donor lymphocyte infusion donor (not recorded which). It is not recorded whose cells these are; they may come from a transplant donor. This CDR3 reads CASSLLVGFPSTDTQYF. CDR3 nucleotides: TGTGCCAGCAGTTTATTAGTGGGCTTCCCTAGCACAGATACGCAGTATTTT.